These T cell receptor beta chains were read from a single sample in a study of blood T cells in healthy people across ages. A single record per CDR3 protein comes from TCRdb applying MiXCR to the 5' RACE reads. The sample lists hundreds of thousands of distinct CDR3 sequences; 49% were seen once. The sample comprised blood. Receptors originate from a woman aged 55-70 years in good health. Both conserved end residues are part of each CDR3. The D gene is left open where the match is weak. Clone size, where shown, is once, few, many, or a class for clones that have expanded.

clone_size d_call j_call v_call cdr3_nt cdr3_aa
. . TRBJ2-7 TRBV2 TGTGCCAGCAGTGAAGGGGACAAGGGCGGGTTCTCCTCGTACGAGCAGTACTTC CASSEGDKGGFSSYEQYF
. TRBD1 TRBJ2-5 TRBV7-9 TGTGCCAGCAGCTCTAAAATGGGACAGCAAGAGACCCAGTACTTC CASSSKMGQQETQYF
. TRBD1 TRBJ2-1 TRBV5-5 TGTGCCAGCAGCCAGGGACAGTACAATGAGCAGTTCTTC CASSQGQYNEQFF
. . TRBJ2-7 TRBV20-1 TGCAGTGCTAGAGATTCGGCGTTTGGACGGGAATTCAACCTCTACGAGCAGTACTTC CSARDSAFGREFNLYEQYF
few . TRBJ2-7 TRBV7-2 TGTGCCAGCAGCTTACGCGCCGGGAACTACGAGCAGTACTTC CASSLRAGNYEQYF
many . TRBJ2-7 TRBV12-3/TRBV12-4 TGTGCCAGCAGAAAAGGGGGCTACGAGCAGTACTTC CASRKGGYEQYF
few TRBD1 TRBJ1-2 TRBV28 TGTGCCAGCAGTTTTGTGAGGGGACAGATAAACTACACCTTC CASSFVRGQINYTF
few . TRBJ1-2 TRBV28 TGTGCCAGCAGTTCCTGGTGGGGGGCTAACTATGGCTACACCTTC CASSSWWGANYGYTF
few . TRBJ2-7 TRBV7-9 TGTGCCAGCAGCACGGACTTATCGAGCTACGAGCAGTACTTC CASSTDLSSYEQYF
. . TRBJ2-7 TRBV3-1 TGTGCCAGCAGCCAAGTCCTAGCGTCCTACGAGCAGTACTTC CASSQVLASYEQYF
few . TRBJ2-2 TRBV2 TGTGCCAGCAAAGGTCAGGGAGGCACCGGGGAGCTGTTTTTT CASKGQGGTGELFF
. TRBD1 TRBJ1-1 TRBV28 TGTGCCAGCGGATCGACAGGGGCTAAGACTGAAGCTTTCTTT CASGSTGAKTEAFF
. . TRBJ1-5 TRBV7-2 TGTGCCAGCAGCCCGGGGGGGGATTATAGCAATCAGCCCCAGCATTTT CASSPGGDYSNQPQHF
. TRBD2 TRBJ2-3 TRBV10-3 TGTGCCACTACGGTAGGACTAGCGGGAGAAGGGGATACGCAGTATTTT CATTVGLAGEGDTQYF
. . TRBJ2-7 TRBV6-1 TGTGCCAGCAATCGACAGGTTTCCATGCACGAGCAGTACTTC CASNRQVSMHEQYF
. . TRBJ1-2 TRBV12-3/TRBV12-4 TGTGCCAGCAGTTTAGCTTCCTGGACTAACTATGGCTACACCTTC CASSLASWTNYGYTF
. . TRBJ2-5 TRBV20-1 TGCAGTGCTAAGAGGTCGGGCAATGAGCAGTACTTC CSAKRSGNEQYF
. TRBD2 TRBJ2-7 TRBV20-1 TGCAGTGCTAGTAGGGGCGGCGGGAGCTACGAGCAGTACTTC CSASRGGGSYEQYF
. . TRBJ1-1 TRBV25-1 TGTGCCAGCAGTTCGACGGAACCCAAAGCTTTCTTT CASSSTEPKAFF
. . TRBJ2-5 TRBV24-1 TGTGCCACCAGTGACCCTAGGACAGAGAAAGAGACTCAGTACTTC CATSDPRTEKETQYF
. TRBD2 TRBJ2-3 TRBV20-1 TGCAGTGCCTTCCCGGACACAACCTCCTGGGCTAGCGGGGGTTATACGCAGTATTTT CSAFPDTTSWASGGYTQYF
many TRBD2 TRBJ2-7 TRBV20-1 TGCAGTGCTAAGCGGGACGGAGGGGTCTACGAGCAGTACTTC CSAKRDGGVYEQYF
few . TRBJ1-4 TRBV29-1 TGCAGCGTTTGGTCGGACAATGAAAAACTGTTTTTT CSVWSDNEKLFF
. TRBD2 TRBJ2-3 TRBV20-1 TGCAGTGCTACTCTACTAGCGGGGGGCACAGATACGCAGTATTTT CSATLLAGGTDTQYF
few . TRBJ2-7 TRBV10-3 TGTGCCATCAGGGCCCTCCTAGCAGCCGAGCAGTACTTC CAIRALLAAEQYF
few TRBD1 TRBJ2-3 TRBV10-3 TGTGCCATCAGTGATACAGGACAGGGTACAGATACGCAGTATTTT CAISDTGQGTDTQYF
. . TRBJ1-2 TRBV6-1 TGTGCCAGCAGTGAATCGGTGGGGACCGCTAACTATGGCTACACCTTC CASSESVGTANYGYTF
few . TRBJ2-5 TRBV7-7 TGTGCTAGCAGCCGTGGGGGCCAAAGCCAAGAGACCCAGTACTTC CASSRGGQSQETQYF
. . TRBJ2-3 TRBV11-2 TGTGCCAGCAGCCCCCGACAGGTTAACACAGATACGCAGTATTTT CASSPRQVNTDTQYF
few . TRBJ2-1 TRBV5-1 TGCGCCAGCAGCTTCCAGGGGGGGGGTGAGCAGTTCTTC CASSFQGGGEQFF
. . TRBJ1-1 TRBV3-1 TGTGCCAGCAGCCAAGTCAGTGAAGCTTTCTTT CASSQVSEAFF
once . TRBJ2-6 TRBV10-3 TGTGCCACAGAGGGGGACGGAACCTCTGGGGCCAACGTCCTGACTTTC CATEGDGTSGANVLTF
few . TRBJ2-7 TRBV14 TGTGCCAGCAGCCCCCGGGGGGCCTCCTACGAGCAGTACTTC CASSPRGASYEQYF
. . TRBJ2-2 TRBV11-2 TGTGCCAGCAGCTTAATGGGGGAAGGGCCCGGGGAGCTGTTTTTT CASSLMGEGPGELFF
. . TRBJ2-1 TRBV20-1 TGCAGTGCTAGTCGTGGCGTTTACAATGAGCAGTTCTTC CSASRGVYNEQFF
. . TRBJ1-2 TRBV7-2 TGTGCCAGCAGCCCGGATCAGGGCTATGGCTACACCTTC CASSPDQGYGYTF
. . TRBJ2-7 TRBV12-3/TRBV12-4 TGTGCCAGCGCCCTTCTAGTGGACAATGAGCAGTACTTC CASALLVDNEQYF
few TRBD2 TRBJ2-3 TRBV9 TGTGCCAGCAGCGTAGTGAGCGGGGCTAGCACAGATACGCAGTATTTT CASSVVSGASTDTQYF
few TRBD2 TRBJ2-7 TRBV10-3 TGTGCCATCAGTGAGTCGGGACTAGCGGACACCTACGAGCAGTACTTC CAISESGLADTYEQYF
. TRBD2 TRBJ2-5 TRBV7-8 TGTGCCAGCAGCCTGGACCGGGGTACCATAATCTCGGGAGGGCAGTACTTC CASSLDRGTIISGGQYF
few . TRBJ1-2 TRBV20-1 TGCAGTGCTAGAGAGGGATATGGCTACACCTTC CSAREGYGYTF